The 11 T cell receptor beta chains below come from one sample, sequenced in a study of T-cell memory formation after mild COVID-19. TCRdb re-called the 5' RACE reads through MiXCR, storing one row per CDR3 protein. The table has 350,000 to 500,000 distinct CDR3 sequences, under 25% seen once. The specimen was PBMCs or a T cell subset sorted from them (not recorded which). The receptor source for this set is an adult woman who had mild COVID-19 (a few samples of this study predate the infection). Cell type and time point are not known.

In its sample, this clonotype was seen many times. The chain employs TRBV12-3 or TRBV12-4 and TRBJ2-2, with TRBD2 as a possible D gene (5 bases). With 6 bases removed from V and 0 bases from J, the gap between germline ends came to 8 bases. The CDR3 runs 14 residues. The CDR3 reads CASRSGTNTGELFF. In DNA, the CDR3 is TGTGCCAGCAGATCCGGGACGAACACCGGGGAGCTGTTTTTT.

The chain has TRBV7-3 and TRBJ2-1, with a tentative D call TRBD1 (6 bases). There are 13 residues in the CDR3. CDR1 and CDR2 from the germline V gene are SGHTA and FQGTGA. Trimming left V 5 bases short and J 9 bases short, with 14 bases between. CDR3 in amino acids: CASSPRDIGEQFF. The CDR3 DNA follows: TGTGCCAGCAGCCCCCGGGACATCGGTGAGCAGTTCTTC. Using reference TRBV7-3 and TRBJ2-1 for the parts outside the CDR3, the full variable domain is GAGVSQTPSNKVTEKGKYVELRCDPISGHTALYWYRQSLGQGPEFLIYFQGTGAADDSGLPNDRFFAVRPEGSVSTLKIQRTERGDSAVYLCASSPRDIGEQFFGPGTRLTVL.

The chain joins TRBV6-2 or TRBV6-3 to TRBJ2-1; D unclear. In germline, CDR1 is MNHEY, CDR2 SVGEGT. Trimming pared 6 bases from V and 2 bases from J, leaving 8 bases between. This CDR3 has 13 residues. The CDR3: CASSIVPYNEQFF. The CDR3 nucleotides are TGTGCCAGCAGCATAGTCCCCTACAATGAGCAGTTCTTC.

This clonotype appeared a few times. The chain links TRBV5-1 to TRBJ2-7, with D perhaps TRBD2 (6 bases). The V end lost 5 bases, the J end lost 2 bases, and 17 bases lay between the germline ends. The CDR3 extends over 15 amino acids. Germline loops: CDR1 SGHRS, CDR2 YFSETQ. The CDR3 protein is CASRAGTASAYEQYF. DNA of the CDR3: TGCGCCAGCAGAGCCGGGACTGCAAGCGCCTACGAGCAGTACTTC.

The chain carries TRBV4-1 and TRBJ2-7, with TRBD2 identical over 8 bases. The CDR3 sequence is 17 residues long. The germline V gene encodes CDR1 MGHRA and CDR2 YSYEKL. V lost 3 bases, J lost 4 bases, and 14 bases stayed unmatched. The CDR3 nucleotides read TGCGCCAGCAGCCAGTTGGTCGGGGTGCGGGGGGTGTACGAGCAGTACTTC. It is translated as CASSQLVGVRGVYEQYF.

V gene TRBV12-3 or TRBV12-4 combines with J gene TRBJ1-1; 12 nucleotides line up with TRBD1. This CDR3 has 14 amino acids. V was clipped by 6 bases and J by 4 bases; unmatched bases: 3. In nucleotides, the CDR3 is TGTGCCAGCAGACCGGGACAGGGGGCCACTGAAGCTTTCTTT. It specifies CASRPGQGATEAFF.

This clonotype has a handful of counts. The V gene is TRBV6-6, the J gene TRBJ2-1, with D possibly being TRBD1 or TRBD2 (5 bases each). Germline V gives CDR1 MNHNY, CDR2 SVGAGI (reference sequence). This CDR3 has 15 amino acids. Trimming shortened V by 6 bases and J by 10 bases, and 22 bases separated the two germline ends. The CDR3 region is CASSARDGVPREQFF. The CDR3 coding sequence is TGTGCCAGCAGCGCCCGGGACGGCGTCCCACGGGAGCAGTTCTTC.

The chain couples TRBV4-3 to TRBJ2-7; TRBD2 matches at 11 bases. With V trimmed by 4 bases and J by 4 bases, 9 bases remained unmatched. The CDR3 spans 16 residues. From germline, CDR1 is LGHNA and CDR2 YSLEER. The CDR3 coding sequence is TGCGCCAGCAGCCGGTTGCTGGGACTAGCGGAGTACGAGCAGTACTTC. This encodes CASSRLLGLAEYEQYF.

The chain employs TRBV6-5 and TRBJ2-5, with 7 bases that match TRBD1. This CDR3 has 16 amino acids. The V and J ends lost 10 bases and 5 bases, in that order; junction bases with no gene match: 19. The germline V gene encodes CDR1 MNHEY and CDR2 SVGAGI. CDR3 loop: CATAHLVTGPGETQYF. CDR3 DNA: TGTGCCACCGCACATCTGGTGACAGGGCCGGGCGAGACCCAGTACTTC.

This clonotype was observed a handful of times. The chain has TRBV20-1 and TRBJ2-1; D is ambiguous. The CDR3 has 13 amino acids. Trimming shortened V by 3 bases and J by 10 bases, and 16 bases separated the two germline ends. Germline V gene data show CDR1 as DFQATT and CDR2 as SNEGSKA (reference sequence). The CDR3 region is CSASGPSQLEQFF. CDR3 bases: TGCAGTGCTAGCGGGCCCTCTCAATTGGAGCAGTTCTTC.

J is TRBJ1-1 and V is TRBV5-1; weak D call: TRBD1 (5 bases). Trimming left V 0 bases short and J 0 bases short, with 15 bases between. Germline CDR1 SGHRS, CDR2 YFSETQ. This CDR3 has 17 residues. CDR3 amino acids: CASSLGILWGMNTEAFF. For the CDR3, the DNA is TGCGCCAGCAGCTTGGGGATCCTATGGGGGATGAACACTGAAGCTTTCTTT.